The present T cell receptor (beta chain) was sequenced within a study of blood T cell repertoires in COVID-19. Clones were read by immunoSEQ multiplex PCR, and TCRdb kept only the in-frame ones, dropping some. Among under 200,000 clones listed, 70% to 85% were seen once. The CDR3 runs 13 residues. CDR1 is SGHVS and CDR2 is FNYEAQ in the germline V gene. With V trimmed by 4 bases and J by 5 bases, 4 bases remained unmatched. Sample: peripheral blood. The chain carries TRBV7-6 and TRBJ2-5; 7 bases map to TRBD2. The TCR was taken from a woman at least 80 years old with acute or convalescent COVID-19. Here the CDR3 reads CASSSAGRETQYF. CDR3 in DNA: TGTGCCAGCAGCTCCGCCGGGAGGGAGACCCAGTACTTC.